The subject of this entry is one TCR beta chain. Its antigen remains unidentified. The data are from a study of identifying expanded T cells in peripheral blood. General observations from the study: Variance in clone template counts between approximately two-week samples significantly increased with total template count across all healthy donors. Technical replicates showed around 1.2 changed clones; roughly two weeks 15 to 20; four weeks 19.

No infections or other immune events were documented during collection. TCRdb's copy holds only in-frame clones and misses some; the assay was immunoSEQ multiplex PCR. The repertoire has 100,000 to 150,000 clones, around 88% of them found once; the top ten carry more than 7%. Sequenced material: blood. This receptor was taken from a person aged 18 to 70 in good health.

CDR3 bases: TGTGCCAGCTCACCAGACCGGGACAGGGTGTCTGGCTACACCTTC. Amino acids: CASSPDRDRVSGYTF. The rearrangement uses TRBV18 and TRBJ1-2, with 9 positions matching TRBD1. The V and J ends lost 2 bases and 7 bases, in that order; junction bases with no gene match: 8. The CDR3 consists of 15 residues. The V gene's germline CDR1 is KGHSH and CDR2 LQKENI.